This entry concerns a single TCR beta chain. Antigen unknown. The CDR3 is 13 amino acids. Unmatched junction bases numbered 8, after V lost 6 bases and J lost 7 bases. The germline gives CDR1 MNHNY, CDR2 SVGAGI (reference sequence). The sample belongs to a study of cytomegalovirus exposure and HLA in healthy donors. PCR was performed using 60 Vbeta and 13 Jbeta primers. Generated by immunoSEQ multiplex PCR, the TCRdb table keeps only in-frame clones and is missing some. Altogether 100,000 to 150,000 clones are present, around 76% being singletons, with the ten largest covering about 7.3%. Study-level results: A further, later analysis showed that HLA-associated TCR beta chains (compared with equally common others) were more clonally expanded. In a later analysis, TCR beta V- and J-gene trimming showed a link to a missense DCLRE1C variant.

This chain uses TRBV6-6 with TRBJ2-5, with TRBD1 matching over 7 bases. This receptor was obtained from a male donor in good health and CMV-seronegative. Material: PBMCs. In DNA, the CDR3 is TGTGCCAGCAGCTCGACAGGGCCGGGGACCCAGTACTTC. This gives the protein CASSSTGPGTQYF.